This record covers a single T cell receptor beta chain. V lost 2 bases and J lost 0, with 11 bases in between. The CDR3 consists of 16 residues. CDR1 SGHRS and CDR2 YFSETQ come from the germline V gene. Per the original data handling: Amplification with reference gene primers provided the estimates of nucleated cell counts. The method was immunoSEQ multiplex PCR; TCRdb's version includes in-frame clones alone and lacks a portion of them. V, J and clone size are those of that table, while D and trimming were read from the DNA. Of roughly 250,000 clones listed, roughly 83% were seen once; the top ten hold roughly 10%. The sample is drawn from a study of blood T cell repertoires in COVID-19. Looking at the study overall: Whether acute or convalescent, the COVID-19 samples came from the United States, Italy and Spain. T cells, B-cell-depleted T cells, or PBMCs provided the cDNA or gDNA that served as material.

The genes are TRBV5-1 and TRBJ2-2; the D is unclear. The sample taken for sequencing was peripheral blood. The source of this sequence is a woman of 80 years or more with acute or convalescent COVID-19. The CDR3 loop reads CASSFMTRTNTGELFF. The CDR3 DNA follows: TGCGCCAGCAGCTTTATGACAAGGACGAACACCGGGGAGCTGTTTTTT.